The clone carrying this T cell receptor beta chain was seen more than once but under ten times. Its antigen remains unknown. Though probably carrying unrecorded immune exposures, donors were nominally healthy at sampling. The sample originates from a study of cytomegalovirus exposure and HLA in healthy donors. Looking at the study overall: Approximately 200 million T cells yielded around 120 million unique TCR beta sequences in earlier analysis. Study-wide results and limits: The majority of CMV-associated TCR beta chains were reported as apparently HLA-restricted in a later analysis. It was assumed in the presence/absence analyses that sequencing depth was roughly uniform across donors.

Researchers ran the PCR with 60 Vbeta and 13 Jbeta primers. Produced via immunoSEQ multiplex PCR; TCRdb's table is partial and in-frame only. The data show about 160,000 clones, around three quarters seen once. The CDR3 consists of 16 residues. The V gene end was trimmed by 2 bases and the J gene end by 2 bases; junction bases not matched to a gene: 8. Germline-derived CDR1 and CDR2 are MGHRA and YSYEKL. This TCR was recovered from a man aged 25 to 40 in good health and CMV-seropositive. The sequencing input was PBMCs. The V and J genes are TRBV4-1 and TRBJ1-2; TRBD1 matches at 7 bases. CDR3 nucleotides: TGCGCCAGCAGCCAACCACAGACAGGGTTGAACTATGGCTACACCTTC. As protein: CASSQPQTGLNYGYTF.